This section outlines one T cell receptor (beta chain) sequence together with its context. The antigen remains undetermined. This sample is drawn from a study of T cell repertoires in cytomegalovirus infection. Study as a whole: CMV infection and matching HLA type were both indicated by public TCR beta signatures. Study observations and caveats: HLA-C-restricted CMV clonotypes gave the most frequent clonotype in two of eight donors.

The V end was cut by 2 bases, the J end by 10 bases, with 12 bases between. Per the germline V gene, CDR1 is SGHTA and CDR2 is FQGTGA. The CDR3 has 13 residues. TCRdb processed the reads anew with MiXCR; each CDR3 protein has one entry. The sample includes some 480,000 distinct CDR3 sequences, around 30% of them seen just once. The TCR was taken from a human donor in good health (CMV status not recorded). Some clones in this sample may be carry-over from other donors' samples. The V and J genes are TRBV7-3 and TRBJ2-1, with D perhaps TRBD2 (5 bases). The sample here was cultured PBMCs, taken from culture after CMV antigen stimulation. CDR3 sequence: CASSLGLSLEQFF. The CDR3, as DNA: TGTGCCAGCAGCTTAGGACTCTCTTTAGAGCAGTTCTTC.